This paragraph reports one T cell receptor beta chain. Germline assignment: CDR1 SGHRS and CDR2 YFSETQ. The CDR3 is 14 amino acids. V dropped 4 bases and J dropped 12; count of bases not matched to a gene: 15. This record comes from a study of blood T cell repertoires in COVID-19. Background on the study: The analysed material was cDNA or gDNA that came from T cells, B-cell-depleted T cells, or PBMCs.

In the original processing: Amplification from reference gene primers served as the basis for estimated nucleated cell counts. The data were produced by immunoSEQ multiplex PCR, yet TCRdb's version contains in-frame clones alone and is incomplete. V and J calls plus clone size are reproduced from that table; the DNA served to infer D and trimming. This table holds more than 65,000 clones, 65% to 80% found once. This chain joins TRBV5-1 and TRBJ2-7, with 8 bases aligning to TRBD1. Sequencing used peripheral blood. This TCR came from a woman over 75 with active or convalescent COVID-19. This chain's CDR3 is CASSLAGTGDHRYF. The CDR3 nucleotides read TGCGCCAGCAGCCTCGCCGGGACAGGTGATCATCGGTACTTC. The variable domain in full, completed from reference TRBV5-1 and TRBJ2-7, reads KAGVTQTPRYLIKTRGQQVTLSCSPISGHRSVSWYQQTPGQGLQFLFEYFSETQRNKGNFPGRFSGRQFSNSRSEMNVSTLELGDSALYLCASSLAGTGDHRYFGPGTRLTVT.